This T cell receptor (beta chain) was sequenced during a study of blood T cell repertoires in COVID-19. At the level of the study: Sources were T cells, B-cell-depleted T cells, or PBMCs; the material itself was cDNA or gDNA.

The study assigned cohorts using participant-reported clinical history. V gave up 3 bases and J gave up 3 bases, with 13 bases separating them. Germline V gives CDR1 SGHTA, CDR2 FQGNSA. The CDR3 is 15 residues long. Generated by immunoSEQ multiplex PCR, the TCRdb table keeps only in-frame clones and is missing some. The sample shows approximately 490,000 clones, around nine tenths of them seen only once. This clone was found once. Input material: PBMCs or T cells enriched from blood (not recorded which). This TCR was sampled from a woman aged 55-70 years who had recovered from COVID-19. The chain carries TRBV7-2 and TRBJ2-3; the D is unclear. DNA of the CDR3: TGTGCCAGCAGCTTCTCTACCCTCCCGACAGATACGCAGTATTTT. This sequence encodes CASSFSTLPTDTQYF.